These 18 T cell receptor beta chains were sequenced from one sample in a study of blood T cell repertoires in COVID-19. Sequenced by immunoSEQ multiplex PCR; TCRdb stores in-frame clones only, minus some. The data contain 300,000 to 400,000 clones, around 91% of them singletons. Sequencing used peripheral blood. The receptor set was obtained from a woman aged 18-29 years who had recovered from COVID-19.

This clone appeared once. The V call is TRBV6-2 or TRBV6-3, the J call TRBJ2-3, with 7 bases fitting TRBD2. This CDR3 contains 16 residues. Germline CDR1 is MNHEY and CDR2 is SVGEGT. The ends lost 2 bases at V and 3 bases at J; junction bases unmatched: 8. DNA of the CDR3: TGTGCCAGCAGTTACAGGAGGGGAGGGGTGACAGATACGCAGTATTTT. It yields the protein CASSYRRGGVTDTQYF.

This chain links TRBV5-6 with TRBJ2-1; weak D call: TRBD2 (6 bases). The V gene's germline CDR1 is SGHDT and CDR2 YYEEEE. The CDR3 extends over 16 amino acids. V dropped 3 bases and J dropped 3 bases, with 16 bases sitting between them. The CDR3 DNA reads TGTGCCAGCAGCTCAACCAGGACTAACGACTACAATGAGCAGTTCTTC. It yields the protein CASSSTRTNDYNEQFF.

V usage is TRBV6-5 and J usage is TRBJ1-6; the D is unclear. The germline CDR1 and CDR2 sequences are MNHEY and SVGAGI. Trimming pared 2 bases from V and 6 bases from J, leaving 11 bases between. The CDR3 loop spans 15 amino acids. The CDR3 spells CASSYGPRLNSPLHF. CDR3 sequence (DNA): TGTGCCAGCAGTTACGGGCCAAGGCTTAATTCACCCCTCCACTTT.

This sequence joins TRBV4-1 and TRBJ2-1; 7 nucleotides match TRBD2. CDR1 MGHRA and CDR2 YSYEKL come from the germline V gene. This CDR3 is built from 18 residues. The trim removed 4 bases at V and 0 bases at J, leaving 12 bases unmatched. This CDR3 is CASSPLGGSQSSYNEQFF. In nucleotides, the CDR3 is TGCGCCAGCAGCCCCCTGGGGGGGTCACAAAGCTCCTACAATGAGCAGTTCTTC.

The CDR3 sequence: CATRPSGNYEQYV. DNA for the CDR3: TGTGCCACCAGACCTAGCGGGAACTACGAGCAGTACGTC. V gene TRBV12-3 or TRBV12-4 combines with J gene TRBJ2-7; 9 bases are a match to TRBD2. The ends lost 10 bases at V and 3 bases at J; junction bases unmatched: 7. This CDR3 is built from 13 residues.

The chain combines TRBV6-5 with TRBJ2-3, with D possibly being TRBD2 (5 bases). V dropped 5 bases and J dropped 5 bases, with 8 bases sitting between them. Germline V lookup: CDR1 MNHEY, CDR2 SVGAGI. The CDR3 is 12 amino acids. This chain's CDR3 is CASSNGGDTQYF. CDR3 bases: TGTGCCAGCAGTAACGGAGGAGATACGCAGTATTTT.

The chain uses TRBV5-1 and TRBJ2-5, with 9 bases identical to TRBD1. Germline values: CDR1 SGHRS, CDR2 YFSETQ. V lost 4 bases to trimming and J lost 3 bases; unmatched junction nucleotides: 10. The CDR3 contains 16 residues. The CDR3, as DNA: TGCGCCAGCAGCGGGACAGGGCTTGGAGGAAAAGAGACCCAGTACTTC. Translation: CASSGTGLGGKETQYF.

The chain has TRBV5-1 and TRBJ2-1; D perhaps matches TRBD2 (6 bases). This CDR3 has 16 residues. Per germline, CDR1 SGHRS and CDR2 YFSETQ. Between the trimmed V and J ends, which lost 0 bases and 3 bases, there was a span of 13 bases. The CDR3 here is CASSLGGLSLYNEQFF. The CDR3 coding sequence is TGCGCCAGCAGCTTGGGGGGACTGTCCCTCTACAATGAGCAGTTCTTC.

The chain combines TRBV7-2 with TRBJ1-3; possibly TRBD1 for D (5 bases). The germline V gene has CDR1 SGHTA and CDR2 FQGNSA. Trimming stripped 1 base from V and 4 bases from J, with 11 bases between. The CDR3 covers 15 residues. CDR3 amino acids: CASSLVAGNGNTIYF. The DNA for the CDR3 is TGTGCCAGCAGCTTAGTAGCAGGGAACGGAAACACCATATATTTT.

The chain is built from TRBV7-9 and TRBJ1-2; the D gene is possibly TRBD1 (5 bases). This CDR3 comprises 16 residues. Germline loops: CDR1 SEHNR, CDR2 FQNEAQ (reference sequence). V lost 1 base and J lost 2, with 14 bases in between. The CDR3 reads CASSLGGTGINYGYTF. For the CDR3, the DNA is TGTGCCAGCAGCTTAGGCGGGACTGGGATCAACTATGGCTACACCTTC.

V and J are TRBV27 and TRBJ2-7; D remains ambiguous. Per the germline V gene, CDR1 is MNHEY and CDR2 is SMNVEV (reference sequence). With 5 bases removed from V and 2 bases from J, the gap between germline ends came to 16 bases. CDR3 length: 15 amino acids. This chain's CDR3 is CASSQFYVGPYEQYV. The CDR3 DNA sequence: TGTGCCAGCAGTCAGTTTTACGTGGGCCCCTACGAGCAGTACGTC.

The rearrangement uses TRBV27 and TRBJ2-5; D perhaps matches TRBD2 (6 bases). V was cut by 4 bases and J by 5 bases, with 11 bases left in between. Germline CDR1 reads MNHEY; CDR2 reads SMNVEV (reference sequence). The CDR3 has 13 residues. The CDR3, as DNA: TGTGCCAGCAGTTGGAGGGGTATCGAGACCCAGTACTTC. Translated: CASSWRGIETQYF.

CDR3 DNA: TGTGCCAGCAGCAGGACTAGCGGGAGGTTGGAGACCCAGTACTTC. Amino acid sequence: CASSRTSGRLETQYF. This chain uses TRBV2 with TRBJ2-5; TRBD2 matches 14 bases. Trimming cost V 6 bases and J 5 bases; bases outside gene matches: 5. Germline loops: CDR1 SNHLY, CDR2 FYNNEI. This CDR3 comprises 15 residues.

The chain joins TRBV5-4 to TRBJ2-3, with 13 positions matching TRBD2. In germline, CDR1 is SGHNT, CDR2 YYREEE (reference sequence). CDR3 length: 17 amino acids. V trimming: 4 bases; J trimming: 4 bases; junction bases outside the gene matches: 9. The CDR3 loop is CASSPRTSGRGADTQYF. DNA of the CDR3: TGTGCCAGCAGCCCACGGACTAGCGGGAGAGGGGCAGATACGCAGTATTTT.

The V and J genes are TRBV6-6 and TRBJ1-1, with D tentatively TRBD1 (5 bases). Trimming pared 5 bases from V and 2 bases from J, leaving 9 bases between. The germline V gene has CDR1 MNHNY and CDR2 SVGAGI (reference sequence). CDR3 size: 13 residues. Here the CDR3 reads CASSLQGNTEAFF. Written as DNA, the CDR3 is TGTGCCAGCAGTCTGCAGGGCAACACTGAAGCTTTCTTT.

This chain uses TRBV14 with TRBJ1-3; D not resolved. Trimming removed 1 base at V and 4 bases at J, with 14 bases between. Germline V gives CDR1 SGHDN, CDR2 FVKESK. CDR3 length equals 16 residues. The CDR3 bases are TGTGCCAGCAGCCAAGTTTCACGGACTATAGGAAACACCATATATTTT. It specifies CASSQVSRTIGNTIYF.

This chain joins TRBV7-2 and TRBJ2-3, with a tentative D call TRBD2 (5 bases). Germline V gene sequence: CDR1 SGHTA, CDR2 FQGNSA. Deletions cut 4 bases from V and 3 bases from J, with 11 bases between. CDR3 length equals 14 residues. Written as DNA, the CDR3 is TGTGCCAGCAGCTGGCTAGGCGGGACAGATACGCAGTATTTT. Its protein is CASSWLGGTDTQYF.

CDR3 protein: CASSPRADSNQEQFF. In DNA form, the CDR3 reads TGCGCCAGCAGCCCGCGAGCGGACAGCAATCAGGAGCAGTTCTTC. The chain combines TRBV5-1 with TRBJ2-1; D is possibly TRBD1 (6 bases). This CDR3 has 15 residues. CDR1 is SGHRS, CDR2 YFSETQ, per germline. V gave up 4 bases and J gave up 10 bases, with 21 bases separating them.